The next 24 T cell receptor beta chains were all read from a single sample in a study of T cell repertoires in cytomegalovirus infection. MiXCR, run by TCRdb on the reads, gives a single entry per CDR3 protein. Seen here are a few hundred thousand distinct CDR3 sequences, over 15% observed once, and the top ten hold around 47%. The specimen was CD8+ T cells from PBMCs. These receptors were obtained from a human donor in good health (CMV status not recorded). Some clones in this sample may be carry-over from other donors' samples.

This clonotype occurred a few times. This rearrangement joins TRBV6-1 to TRBJ2-1; D possibly matches TRBD1 or TRBD2 (5 bases each). Trimming removed 9 bases at V and 5 bases at J, with 14 bases between. Germline V gene lookup returns CDR1 MNHNS and CDR2 SASEGT. The CDR3 covers 13 residues. The CDR3 DNA reads TGTGCCAGTCGGCAGGGAGCGAACAATGAGCAGTTCTTC. Protein sequence: CASRQGANNEQFF.

A few counts support this clonotype. V usage is TRBV5-6 and J usage is TRBJ2-1, with 9 bases fitting TRBD1. In germline, CDR1 is SGHDT, CDR2 YYEEEE. J lost 4 bases, V lost 4 bases, and 12 bases had no gene match. This CDR3 is built from 17 residues. The CDR3: CASSDLGGQGEYNEQFF. DNA for the CDR3: TGTGCCAGCAGCGATTTGGGGGGACAGGGAGAATACAATGAGCAGTTCTTC.

This clonotype turned up a few times. The chain has TRBV7-3 and TRBJ1-1; D gene uncertain. Trimming took 4 bases from V and 4 from J, leaving 10 bases between them. Looked up from germline, CDR1 is SGHTA and CDR2 is FQGTGA. The CDR3 runs 13 residues. The DNA for the CDR3 is TGTGCCAGCAGCTCAGGTTGGGGCACTGAAGCTTTCTTT. Translating it yields CASSSGWGTEAFF.

This clonotype was seen many times. The chain recombines TRBV11-3 with TRBJ1-5; D unclear. The V gene lost 5 bases and the J gene lost 11 bases, with 16 bases spanning the gap. The CDR3 sequence is 13 residues long. Germline values: CDR1 SGHNT, CDR2 YENEEA. The chain's CDR3 is CASSTRHSGTQHF. The CDR3 bases are TGTGCCAGCAGCACACGGCATTCGGGGACCCAGCATTTT. The full variable domain, in which reference TRBV11-3 and TRBJ1-5 provide the parts outside the CDR3, is EAGVVQSPRYKIIEKKQPVAFWCNPISGHNTLYWYLQNLGQGPELLIRYENEEAVDDSQLPKDRFSAERLKGVDSTLKIQPAELGDSAVYLCASSTRHSGTQHFGDGTRLSIL.

In its sample, this clonotype was seen a few times. The chain carries TRBV6-5 and TRBJ2-3; D unclear. The V and J ends lost 2 bases and 5 bases respectively, with 8 bases between them. In germline, CDR1 is MNHEY, CDR2 SVGAGI. This CDR3 has 13 residues. The CDR3 sequence is CASSYGVGDTQYF. CDR3 bases: TGTGCCAGCAGTTACGGGGTAGGAGATACGCAGTATTTT.

This chain joins TRBV7-6 and TRBJ1-1; unclear D gene. V was trimmed by 1 base and J by 4 bases, leaving 13 bases between them. The CDR3 loop spans 15 amino acids. Germline V gene data show CDR1 as SGHVS and CDR2 as FNYEAQ. CDR3 sequence: CASSLEALGSTEAFF. In nucleotides, the CDR3 is TGTGCCAGCAGCTTAGAGGCCCTAGGGAGCACTGAAGCTTTCTTT.

This clonotype was seen ten or more times. This chain uses TRBV7-2 with TRBJ1-4; 7 positions agree with TRBD1. V lost 8 bases, J lost 7 bases, and 7 bases stayed unmatched. CDR1 and CDR2 (germline): SGHTA, FQGNSA. The CDR3 is 13 amino acids. CDR3 bases: TGTGCCAGCGCCGGGACAGACCTTGAAAAACTGTTTTTT. Amino acid sequence: CASAGTDLEKLFF.

This chain links TRBV20-1 with TRBJ1-1; 8 nucleotides line up with TRBD1. Germline V gives CDR1 DFQATT, CDR2 SNEGSKA (reference sequence). J lost 0 bases, V lost 0 bases, and 6 bases had no gene match. The CDR3 consists of 16 residues. CDR3 amino acids: CSARDRQGYMNTEAFF. CDR3 nucleotides: TGCAGTGCTAGAGATCGACAGGGGTACATGAACACTGAAGCTTTCTTT.

The table lists this clonotype with a few counts. This chain connects TRBV11-2 to TRBJ2-7; 8 bases line up with TRBD1. After removal of 3 bases from V and 9 bases from J, the junction contained 19 bases not matched to a gene. The CDR3 sequence is 17 residues long. From germline, CDR1 is SGHAT and CDR2 FQNNGV. DNA of the CDR3: TGTGCCAGCAGCTTCACAATTACCGCGACAGGGGCTGAGGGGCAGTACTTC. Amino acid sequence: CASSFTITATGAEGQYF.

V is TRBV27 and J is TRBJ2-7; D gene unclear. CDR1 and CDR2 from the germline V gene are MNHEY and SMNVEV (reference sequence). Trimming pared 5 bases from V and 9 bases from J, leaving 23 bases between. The CDR3 is made up of 15 amino acids. As DNA, the CDR3 is TGTGCCAGCAGTCCACCCGCGAGCATATCCTCATGGCAGTACTTC. Protein product: CASSPPASISSWQYF.

This chain joins TRBV7-9 and TRBJ2-3; D not resolved. This CDR3 contains 14 residues. The germline V gene encodes CDR1 SEHNR and CDR2 FQNEAQ (reference sequence). The V and J ends lost 6 bases and 2 bases respectively, with 12 bases between them. CDR3 protein: CASSSPEITDTQYF. For the CDR3, the DNA is TGTGCCAGCAGTTCTCCCGAGATCACAGATACGCAGTATTTT.

Ten or more counts support this clonotype. The chain is built from TRBV7-9 and TRBJ2-3, with D hard to call. The V end was cut by 5 bases, the J end by 6 bases, with 15 bases between. The CDR3 runs to 14 residues. The germline V gene encodes CDR1 SEHNR and CDR2 FQNEAQ (reference sequence). The CDR3 nucleotides read TGTGCCAGCAGCCAGAATACTGGGGATGATACGCAGTATTTT. It specifies CASSQNTGDDTQYF.

The rearrangement joins TRBV5-5 to TRBJ2-4, with 7 positions matching TRBD2. The V gene's germline CDR1 is SGHKS and CDR2 YYEKEE (reference sequence). The CDR3 has 17 amino acids. V lost 2 bases to trimming and J lost 2 bases; unmatched junction nucleotides: 10. The CDR3, as DNA: TGTGCCAGCAGCTTCGAGCGGGGCCGGGAGACCAAAAACATTCAGTACTTC. Protein sequence: CASSFERGRETKNIQYF.

This clonotype was observed at least ten times. The chain couples TRBV7-9 to TRBJ1-2; TRBD1 aligns across 8 bases. The CDR3 totals 15 residues. The V segment lost 4 bases and the J segment 4 bases; nucleotides outside the gene matches: 8. Germline V gives CDR1 SEHNR, CDR2 FQNEAQ (reference sequence). DNA of the CDR3: TGTGCCAGCAGCTCCTCGACAGGGGCCCGCTATGGCTACACCTTC. This translates into CASSSSTGARYGYTF.

This clonotype was seen a few times. The chain couples TRBV6-2 or TRBV6-3 to TRBJ1-5; 8 positions match TRBD1. This CDR3 is built from 14 residues. Trimming at V came to 5 bases and at J to 9 bases, leaving 9 bases not matched to a gene. Germline CDR1 and CDR2: MNHEY and SVGEGT. The DNA for the CDR3 is TGTGCCAGCAGTAGAGGACAGGGCCAATGGCCCCAGCATTTT. Translated: CASSRGQGQWPQHF.

This chain joins TRBV6-6 and TRBJ2-2; 13 bases agree with TRBD2. This CDR3 spans 14 amino acids. Per the germline V gene, CDR1 is MNHNY and CDR2 is SVGAGI (reference sequence). J lost 7 bases, V lost 10 bases, and 6 bases had no gene match. The CDR3 region has the DNA TGTGCCATTACTAGCGGGGGGGCACGCGGGGAGCTGTTTTTT. Translating gives CAITSGGARGELFF.

This clonotype was picked up many times. The chain couples TRBV7-8 to TRBJ1-1; 8 nucleotides match TRBD1. V was pared by 1 base and J by 3 bases, with 7 bases of the junction left unmatched. Looked up from germline, CDR1 is SGHVS and CDR2 is FQNEAQ. The CDR3 covers 16 residues. In nucleotides, the CDR3 is TGTGCCAGCAGCTTAGTCAGGGGGCTGGAGTACACTGAAGCTTTCTTT. This sequence encodes CASSLVRGLEYTEAFF. Together with reference TRBV7-8 and TRBJ1-1, the CDR3 gives the full variable domain: GAGVSQSPRYKVAKRGQDVALRCDPISGHVSLFWYQQALGQGPEFLTYFQNEAQLDKSGLPSDRFFAERPEGSVSTLKIQRTQQEDSAVYLCASSLVRGLEYTEAFFGQGTRLTVV.

In this sample, this clonotype turned up a few times. The CDR3 here is CASSSGQGSYGRQYF. The DNA of the CDR3 is TGTGCCAGCAGCTCGGGACAGGGGTCTTACGGTCGGCAGTACTTC. This chain joins TRBV7-9 and TRBJ2-7, with 10 nucleotides matching TRBD1. V shed 4 bases and J 9 bases; nucleotides not matched to a gene: 12. Germline loops: CDR1 SEHNR, CDR2 FQNEAQ (reference sequence). This CDR3 region has 15 residues.

The CDR3 DNA reads as TGTGCCAGCAGCCTGACCTACTCTGGGGCCAACGTCCTGACTTTC. Encoded protein: CASSLTYSGANVLTF. The V gene is TRBV7-9, the J gene TRBJ2-6; D unclear. Per germline, CDR1 SEHNR and CDR2 FQNEAQ (reference sequence). This CDR3 contains 15 residues. Trimming pared 5 bases from V and 0 bases from J, leaving 8 bases between.

This clonotype has just a few counts. At one end, the junction sequence differs from germline, possibly due to a read error. The J gene is TRBJ2-5, the V gene TRBV7-6, with D perhaps matching TRBD1 or TRBD2 (6 bases each). Per germline, CDR1 SGHVS and CDR2 FNYEAQ. The CDR3 is made up of 16 amino acids. The CDR3 nucleotides are TGTGCTAGCAGCTTGTCGACAGGCGGGATGGAAGAGACCCAGTACTTC. Protein sequence: CASSLSTGGMEETQYF.

This clonotype was detected many times. The rearrangement links TRBV7-9 to TRBJ1-4; 9 bases fit TRBD1. Unmatched junction bases numbered 10, after V lost 5 bases and J lost 0 bases. In germline, CDR1 is SEHNR, CDR2 FQNEAQ (reference sequence). The CDR3 consists of 18 residues. CDR3 DNA sequence: TGTGCCAGCAGCACCTTCGGACAGGGGTCTGCAACTAATGAAAAACTGTTTTTT. This encodes CASSTFGQGSATNEKLFF.

In this sample, this clonotype turned up a few times. V is TRBV10-3 and J is TRBJ2-5; no clear D gene. The ends were cut back, 0 bases at V and 2 bases at J, with 7 bases in the middle. CDR1 and CDR2 from the germline V gene are ENHRY and SYGVKD. The CDR3 has 14 amino acids. The DNA of the CDR3 is TGTGCCATCAGTGAGTCTCCAACGCAAGAGACCCAGTACTTC. This gives the protein CAISESPTQETQYF.

This chain connects TRBV20-1 to TRBJ2-7; either TRBD1 or TRBD2 may supply D (5 bases each). Germline CDR1 reads DFQATT; CDR2 reads SNEGSKA (reference sequence). The V and J ends lost 6 bases and 1 base respectively, with 19 bases between them. This CDR3 spans 15 amino acids. The CDR3 DNA reads as TGCAGTGCCCTCAGCAGGGACGCTTCTTCCTACGAGCAGTACTTC. Translating it yields CSALSRDASSYEQYF.

The chain combines TRBV20-1 with TRBJ2-7; TRBD1 matches 7 bases. The CDR3 is 14 amino acids. V trimming: 4 bases; J trimming: 2 bases; junction bases outside the gene matches: 8. Germline CDR1 and CDR2: DFQATT and SNEGSKA (reference sequence). The CDR3 bases are TGCAGTGCTACCGACAGGGCCCATACCTACGAGCAGTACTTC. Translating gives CSATDRAHTYEQYF.